Each of the 9 T cell receptor beta chains below was sequenced from the same sample in a study of shared clonotypes between healthy human individuals. Clones were sequenced by immunoSEQ multiplex PCR, and TCRdb holds only the in-frame ones, with some missing. The sample holds roughly 2 million clones, about 95% seen once. The specimen was naive CD4+ T cells sorted from blood. Regarding subset: CD45RA+ positively selected. Receptor source: a man between 18 and 29 years old in good health.

V and J are TRBV5-4 and TRBJ1-2; no clear D. This CDR3 has 11 residues. Germline V gene sequence: CDR1 SGHNT, CDR2 YYREEE (reference sequence). V lost 4 bases, J lost 8 bases, and 9 bases lay in between. The CDR3 region is CASSDPYGYTF. The CDR3 region has the DNA TGTGCCAGCAGCGATCCCTACGGCTACACCTTC.

The J gene is TRBJ1-2, the V gene TRBV6-1; no definite D call. The CDR3 has 12 residues. Trimming removed 6 bases at V and 0 bases at J, with 5 bases between. Germline assignment: CDR1 MNHNS and CDR2 SASEGT. CDR3 residues: CASRQTNYGYTF. CDR3 DNA: TGTGCCAGCAGGCAAACTAACTATGGCTACACCTTC.

The chain is built from TRBV28 and TRBJ1-2; the D is unclear. V was cut by 1 base and J by 4 bases, with 4 bases left in between. The CDR3 extends over 12 amino acids. Germline V gives CDR1 MDHEN, CDR2 SYDVKM. The CDR3 DNA reads TGTGCCAGCAGTTTATTTCCCTATGGCTACACCTTC. Its protein is CASSLFPYGYTF.

The chain uses TRBV25-1 and TRBJ1-5; D is unresolved. The CDR3 length is 12 residues. The V and J ends lost 4 bases and 9 bases respectively, with 10 bases between them. Germline loops: CDR1 MGHDK, CDR2 SYGVNS. CDR3 protein: CASSGVFGPQHF. The CDR3 DNA follows: TGTGCCAGCAGTGGGGTTTTTGGGCCCCAGCATTTT. Full variable domain (missing parts from reference TRBV25-1 and TRBJ1-5): EADIYQTPRYLVIGTGKKITLECSQTMGHDKMYWYQQDPGMELHLIHYSYGVNSTEKGDLSSESTVSRIRTEHFPLTLESARPSHTSQYLCASSGVFGPQHFGDGTRLSIL.

The chain employs TRBV6-5 and TRBJ1-4; maybe TRBD1 (5 bases). V lost 10 bases and J lost 11, with 23 bases in between. This CDR3 contains 14 residues. CDR1 and CDR2 (germline): MNHEY, SVGAGI. The CDR3 loop is CATGRGAGRWKLFF. The CDR3 DNA reads TGTGCCACCGGACGAGGGGCAGGGAGATGGAAACTGTTTTTT.

This chain joins TRBV6-5 and TRBJ2-7; D not certain. V shed 2 bases and J shed 5 bases, with 13 bases lying between them. Germline V CDR1 and CDR2: MNHEY, SVGAGI. The CDR3 extends over 14 amino acids. CDR3 in DNA: TGTGCCAGCAGTTACAATATTAACAGAGACGAGCAGTACTTC. Its protein is CASSYNINRDEQYF.

The chain combines TRBV2 with TRBJ1-2, with D tentatively TRBD1 (6 bases). The CDR3 length is 14 residues. Germline loops: CDR1 SNHLY, CDR2 FYNNEI. The V and J ends lost 8 bases and 1 base respectively, with 14 bases between them. The CDR3 DNA sequence: TGTGCCAGCGTAACAGGGTCGAGTAACTATGGCTACACCTTC. Its translation: CASVTGSSNYGYTF.

The chain carries TRBV7-2 and TRBJ1-3, with TRBD1 as a possible D gene (5 bases). This CDR3 spans 15 amino acids. Germline loops: CDR1 SGHTA, CDR2 FQGNSA. The V end lost 5 bases, the J end lost 0 bases, and 11 bases lay between the germline ends. The CDR3 loop is CASSPRQSSGNTIYF. CDR3 nucleotide sequence: TGTGCCAGCAGCCCCCGACAGTCCTCTGGAAACACCATATATTTT.

V is TRBV6-5 and J is TRBJ1-4, with 10 bases lining up with TRBD1. CDR1 and CDR2 from the germline V gene are MNHEY and SVGAGI. Losses at the gene ends were 0 bases for V and 10 bases for J; bases not matched to a gene: 5. The CDR3 contains 15 residues. CDR3 loop: CASSYSETGGGKLFF. The CDR3 DNA is TGTGCCAGCAGTTACTCAGAGACAGGGGGCGGAAAACTGTTTTTT.